This TCR beta chain was captured in a study of graft-versus-host responses after intestinal transplantation. Germline CDR1 MDHEN, CDR2 SYDVKM. CDR3 size: 18 residues. The V end was cut by 1 base, the J end by 1 base, with 16 bases between. As concerns this clone: No antigen is known for it.

Profiled with immunoSEQ multiplex PCR; TCRdb holds only in-frame clones, not every one. The profile shows about 100,000 clones, approximately 84% of them singletons. The source of this sequence is a human donor who was the organ donor for an intestinal transplant. Source: unstimulated CD4+ T cells sorted from spleen or lymph node cells, taken before transplant. The chain links TRBV28 to TRBJ2-2, with a weak D call TRBD1 (6 bases). The CDR3 loop is CASSLYWGPSENTGELFF. The CDR3 nucleotides are TGTGCCAGCAGTTTATATTGGGGGCCTAGTGAGAACACCGGGGAGCTGTTTTTT.